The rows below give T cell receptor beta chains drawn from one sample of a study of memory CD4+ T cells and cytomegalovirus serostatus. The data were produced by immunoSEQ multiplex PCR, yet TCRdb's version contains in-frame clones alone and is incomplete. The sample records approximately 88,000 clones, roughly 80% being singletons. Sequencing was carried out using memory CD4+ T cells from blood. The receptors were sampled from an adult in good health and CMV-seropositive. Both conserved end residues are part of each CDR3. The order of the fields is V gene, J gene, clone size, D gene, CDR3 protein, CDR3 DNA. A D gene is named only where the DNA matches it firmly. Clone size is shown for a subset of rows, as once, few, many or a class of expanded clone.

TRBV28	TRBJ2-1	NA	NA	CASSEYNEQFF	TGTGCCAGCAGTGAATACAATGAGCAGTTCTTC
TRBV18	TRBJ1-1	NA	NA	CASSPNKGTEAFF	TGTGCCAGCTCACCTAATAAGGGGACTGAAGCTTTCTTT
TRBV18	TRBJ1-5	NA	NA	CASSPSGGNQPQHF	TGTGCCAGCTCACCGTCAGGGGGCAATCAGCCCCAGCATTTT
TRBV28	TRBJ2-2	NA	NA	CASRTRSAGPGELFF	TGTGCCAGCAGGACGCGTAGTGCAGGACCCGGGGAGCTGTTTTTT
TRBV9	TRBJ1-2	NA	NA	CASSVSLGTVHYGYTF	TGTGCCAGCAGCGTCTCTCTCGGGACGGTACACTATGGCTACACCTTC
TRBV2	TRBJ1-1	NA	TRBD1	CASSQGVRTEAFF	TGTGCCAGCAGCCAGGGGGTTAGGACTGAAGCTTTCTTT
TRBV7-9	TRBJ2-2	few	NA	CASSFSVQGNTGELFF	TGTGCCAGCAGCTTTAGCGTCCAGGGGAACACCGGGGAGCTGTTTTTT
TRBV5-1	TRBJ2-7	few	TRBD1	CASSFGTGVEQYF	TGCGCCAGCAGCTTCGGGACAGGGGTCGAGCAGTACTTC
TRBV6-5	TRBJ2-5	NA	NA	CASRSTGETQYF	TGTGCCAGCAGATCCACGGGGGAGACCCAGTACTTC
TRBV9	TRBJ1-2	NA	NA	CASSPPPGADYGYTF	TGTGCCAGCAGCCCACCCCCGGGGGCGGATTATGGCTACACCTTC
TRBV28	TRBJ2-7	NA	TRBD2	CASRVSGSRYEQYF	TGTGCCAGCAGGGTTAGCGGGAGTCGCTACGAGCAGTACTTC
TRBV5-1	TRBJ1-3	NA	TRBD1	CASSSTGDGNTIYF	TGCGCCAGCAGCTCGACAGGGGATGGAAACACCATATATTTT
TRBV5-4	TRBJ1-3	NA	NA	CASSTDRVSGNTIYF	TGTGCCAGCAGCACTGATAGGGTCTCTGGAAACACCATATATTTT
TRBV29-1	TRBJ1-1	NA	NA	CSASTVARGSEAFF	TGCAGCGCCTCGACAGTTGCCCGTGGATCTGAAGCTTTCTTT
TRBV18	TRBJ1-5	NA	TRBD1	CASSETGPNQPQHF	TGTGCCAGCTCAGAGACAGGGCCAAATCAGCCCCAGCATTTT
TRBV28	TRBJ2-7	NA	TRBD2	CASSYSSGRGSEQYF	TGTGCCAGCAGTTACTCTAGCGGGAGAGGGTCCGAGCAGTACTTC
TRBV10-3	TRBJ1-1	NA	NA	CAISAENTEAFF	TGTGCCATCAGCGCAGAGAACACTGAAGCTTTCTTT
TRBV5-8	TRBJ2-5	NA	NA	CASSFGDGQETQYF	TGTGCCAGCAGCTTCGGGGATGGTCAAGAGACCCAGTACTTC
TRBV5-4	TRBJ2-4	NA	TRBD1	CASSWDRAGDIQYF	TGTGCCAGCAGCTGGGACAGGGCCGGGGACATTCAGTACTTC
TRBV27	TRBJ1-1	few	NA	CASSSSGALAEAFF	TGTGCCAGCAGTTCCTCCGGGGCCTTGGCTGAAGCTTTCTTT
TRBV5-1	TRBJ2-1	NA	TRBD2	CASSFRTSGSSYNEQFF	TGCGCCAGCAGCTTCCGGACTAGCGGGAGCTCCTACAATGAGCAGTTCTTC
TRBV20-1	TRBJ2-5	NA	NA	CSARVWETQYF	TGCAGTGCTAGAGTTTGGGAGACCCAGTACTTC
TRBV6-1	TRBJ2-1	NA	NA	CASTRDSDAQFF	TGTGCCAGCACTCGCGACAGTGACGCGCAGTTCTTC
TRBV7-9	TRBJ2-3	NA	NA	CASSRWGDTQYF	TGTGCCAGCAGCCGTTGGGGAGATACGCAGTATTTT